Sequencing of this TCR beta chain was carried out in a study of blood T cell repertoires in COVID-19. In the study overall: Acute and convalescent COVID-19 specimens originated in the United States, Italy and Spain. T cells, B-cell-depleted T cells, or PBMCs supplied cDNA or gDNA.

V was shortened by 4 bases and J by 7 bases, with 17 bases between the two germline ends. Germline V gene sequence: CDR1 MGHRA, CDR2 YSYEKL. CDR3 length: 14 residues. Study processing details: Reference gene primer amplification yielded estimated nucleated cell counts. Clones were sequenced by immunoSEQ multiplex PCR, and TCRdb holds only the in-frame ones, with some missing. Clonal size and the V and J genes are those of that table, whereas D and trimming came from the DNA. There are roughly 50,000 clones in the sample; around 78% occur only once, and roughly 12% lies in the top ten. The sample was peripheral blood. V usage is TRBV4-1 and J usage is TRBJ2-7; D possibly corresponds to TRBD2 (6 bases). The TCR was taken from a human donor in a cohort sampled during active COVID-19. The CDR3 DNA is TGCGCCAGCAGCCTAATCGGACCGGGGGAGGAGCAGTACTTC. This sequence encodes CASSLIGPGEEQYF.